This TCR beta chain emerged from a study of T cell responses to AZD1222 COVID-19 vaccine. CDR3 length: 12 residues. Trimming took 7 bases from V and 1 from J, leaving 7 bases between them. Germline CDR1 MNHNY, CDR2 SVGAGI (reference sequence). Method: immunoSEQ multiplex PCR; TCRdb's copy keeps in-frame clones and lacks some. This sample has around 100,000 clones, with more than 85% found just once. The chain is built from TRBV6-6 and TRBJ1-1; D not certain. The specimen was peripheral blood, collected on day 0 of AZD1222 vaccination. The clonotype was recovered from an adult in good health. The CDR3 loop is CASTQSNTEAFF. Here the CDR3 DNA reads TGTGCCAGCACACAGTCGAACACTGAAGCTTTCTTT.